Sequencing of this T cell receptor (beta chain) was carried out in a study of breast tumors, draining lymph nodes, adjacent tissues. Losses at the gene ends were 4 bases for V and 1 base for J; bases not matched to a gene: 7. The CDR3 length is 15 residues. The germline V gene encodes CDR1 DFQATT and CDR2 SNEGSKA (reference sequence). Study results and caveats: Compared with lymph nodes, tumors were less diverse; compared with nontumor tissue, more.

This clonotype was observed at least ten times. Its antigen is still unknown. TCRdb redid the calling of the multiplex PCR reads with MiXCR, one entry per CDR3 protein. The table shows a few hundred thousand distinct CDR3 sequences, with about 34% occurring only once. Breast cancer patients provided tissue from their axillary draining lymph nodes. The clonotype was recovered from a female donor with breast cancer. Some clones in this sample may be carry-over from other donors' samples. Sequences were obtained from axillary lymph node tissue. The V and J genes are TRBV20-1 and TRBJ2-1, with 7 bases aligning to TRBD1. The CDR3 protein is CSAMGQTISYNEQFF. The CDR3 coding sequence is TGCAGTGCTATGGGACAGACTATTTCCTACAATGAGCAGTTCTTC.